These 21 T cell receptor beta chains were sequenced from one sample in a study of T-cell memory formation after mild COVID-19. TCRdb fed the 5' RACE reads into MiXCR, producing one record per CDR3 protein. Of approximately 570,000 distinct CDR3 sequences listed, about 20% are singletons. The sample consisted of PBMCs or a T cell subset sorted from them (not recorded which). These TCRs come from an adult woman who had mild COVID-19 (a few samples of this study predate the infection). Cell type and time point are not known.

The gene calls are TRBV20-1 and TRBJ2-3; TRBD2 matches 7 bases. This CDR3 has 16 amino acids. The germline V gene has CDR1 DFQATT and CDR2 SNEGSKA (reference sequence). The V segment lost 2 bases and the J segment 6 bases; nucleotides outside the gene matches: 14. CDR3 sequence (DNA): TGCAGTGCTAGACTTACTAGCGCGTCGCCTCGGGATACGCAGTATTTT. This gives the protein CSARLTSASPRDTQYF.

The chain couples TRBV5-1 to TRBJ2-2, with D perhaps matching TRBD2 (6 bases). CDR3 length equals 15 residues. The germline V gene has CDR1 SGHRS and CDR2 YFSETQ. V lost 4 bases and J lost 0, with 10 bases in between. CDR3 sequence reads: CASSAAGPNTGELFF. DNA of the CDR3: TGCGCCAGCAGCGCCGCGGGGCCGAACACCGGGGAGCTGTTTTTT.

The chain uses TRBV19 and TRBJ2-1, with TRBD2 matching 10 bases. Trimming cost V 3 bases and J 6 bases; bases outside gene matches: 5. This CDR3 is built from 15 residues. Looked up from germline, CDR1 is LNHDA and CDR2 is SQIVND (reference sequence). DNA for the CDR3: TGTGCCAGTAGTATGGGTAGCGGGAGGACCAATGAGCAGTTCTTC. Translating it yields CASSMGSGRTNEQFF.

This clonotype was picked up many times. V gene TRBV7-9 combines with J gene TRBJ2-3; D might be TRBD2 (5 bases). The CDR3 spans 16 residues. The germline V gene encodes CDR1 SEHNR and CDR2 FQNEAQ (reference sequence). V lost 1 base, J lost 1 base, and 12 bases lay in between. The CDR3 loop reads CASSLGGAWGTDTQYF. The CDR3 DNA sequence: TGTGCCAGCAGCTTAGGGGGAGCTTGGGGCACAGATACGCAGTATTTT.

This clonotype was detected only a few times. The chain links TRBV6-1 to TRBJ2-7; 11 bases are a match to TRBD1. The CDR3 consists of 15 residues. Germline-derived CDR1 and CDR2 are MNHNS and SASEGT. V was pared by 6 bases and J by 3 bases, with 7 bases of the junction left unmatched. The CDR3 spells CASRGTGTGGYEQYF. CDR3 bases: TGTGCCAGCAGGGGAACCGGGACAGGGGGCTACGAGCAGTACTTC.

CDR3 residues: CASSLKWGYTDTQYF. The DNA of the CDR3 is TGCGCCAGCAGCTTGAAGTGGGGGTACACAGATACGCAGTATTTT. V gene TRBV5-1 combines with J gene TRBJ2-3; the D call may be TRBD1 or TRBD2 (5 bases each). This CDR3 comprises 15 residues. V lost 1 base, J lost 2 bases, and 11 bases lay in between. The germline V gene has CDR1 SGHRS and CDR2 YFSETQ.

The chain carries TRBV7-7 and TRBJ2-1, with 10 bases matching TRBD2. The CDR3 spans 15 residues. Germline V gene data show CDR1 as SSHAT and CDR2 as FNYEAQ (reference sequence). J gave up 4 bases and V 5 bases, and 5 bases lay outside the gene matches. DNA for the CDR3: TGTGCCAGCAGCAAACTAGCGGGGAATTACAATGAGCAGTTCTTC. It is translated as CASSKLAGNYNEQFF.

This clonotype was recorded many times. The V and J genes are TRBV7-3 and TRBJ2-1; possibly TRBD2 for D (5 bases). This CDR3 has 14 amino acids. Germline assignment: CDR1 SGHTA and CDR2 FQGTGA. V was trimmed by 2 bases and J by 4 bases, leaving 9 bases between them. For the CDR3, the DNA is TGTGCCAGCAGCTTAGACTGGAGGTACAATGAGCAGTTCTTC. Translating gives CASSLDWRYNEQFF.

The chain joins TRBV4-3 to TRBJ1-1, with a possible D match to TRBD1 (5 bases). Trimming removed 4 bases at V and 10 bases at J, with 19 bases between. This CDR3 spans 14 amino acids. The germline gives CDR1 LGHNA, CDR2 YSLEER. The CDR3 sequence is CASSPLPDGGIAFF. As DNA, the CDR3 is TGCGCCAGCAGCCCCTTGCCCGATGGGGGAATAGCTTTCTTT.

This clonotype turned up a few times. The rearrangement joins TRBV20-1 to TRBJ1-5; 9 nucleotides align to TRBD1. This CDR3 is built from 15 residues. The germline V gene has CDR1 DFQATT and CDR2 SNEGSKA (reference sequence). V gave up 6 bases and J gave up 3 bases; unmatched junction bases: 9. CDR3 DNA sequence: TGCAGTGCCCTGCGGACAGGGGCTACCAATCAGCCCCAGCATTTT. It translates to CSALRTGATNQPQHF.

The V and J genes are TRBV5-1 and TRBJ1-1; TRBD1 agrees at 7 bases. The CDR3 covers 14 residues. V trimming: 5 bases; J trimming: 0 bases; junction bases outside the gene matches: 4. Germline V CDR1 and CDR2: SGHRS, YFSETQ. In DNA form, the CDR3 reads TGCGCCAGCAGGGAAGGGACAGTGAACACTGAAGCTTTCTTT. Protein: CASREGTVNTEAFF.

This clonotype was detected many times. The gene calls are TRBV3-1 and TRBJ2-7, with 10 nucleotides matching TRBD1. Germline V CDR1 and CDR2: LGHDT, YNNKEL (reference sequence). The CDR3 consists of 15 residues. The V and J ends lost 4 bases and 0 bases, in that order; junction bases with no gene match: 3. CDR3 nucleotide sequence: TGTGCCAGCAGCCCTTGGACAGGGGGCTCCTACGAGCAGTACTTC. This codes for CASSPWTGGSYEQYF.

This clonotype was picked up many times. The gene calls are TRBV6-4 and TRBJ2-2; no clear D gene. CDR1 and CDR2 (germline): MRHNA, SNTAGT. This CDR3 comprises 13 residues. Between the trimmed V and J ends, which lost 2 bases and 3 bases, there was a span of 4 bases. The CDR3 is CASSDGDTGELFF. CDR3 nucleotide sequence: TGTGCCAGCAGTGACGGAGACACCGGGGAGCTGTTTTTT.

This chain links TRBV19 with TRBJ1-2; a possible D gene is TRBD1 (5 bases). Trimming took off 6 bases at V and 5 bases at J, with 13 bases between the two ends. In germline, CDR1 is LNHDA, CDR2 SQIVND (reference sequence). The CDR3 consists of 13 residues. This CDR3 is CASRNEQAYGYTF. DNA for the CDR3: TGTGCCAGTAGAAATGAACAGGCTTATGGCTACACCTTC.

The chain joins TRBV30 to TRBJ2-2, with TRBD2 matching over 11 bases. From germline, CDR1 is GTSNPN and CDR2 SVGIG (reference sequence). The CDR3 runs to 16 residues. V was pared by 2 bases and J by 6 bases, with 8 bases of the junction left unmatched. CDR3: CAWSKTSGRGAGELFF. The CDR3 nucleotides read TGTGCCTGGAGTAAAACTAGCGGGAGAGGGGCCGGGGAGCTGTTTTTT.

The chain carries TRBV27 and TRBJ1-1; TRBD1 agrees at 7 bases. The CDR3 covers 14 residues. The V gene's germline CDR1 is MNHEY and CDR2 SMNVEV (reference sequence). V was clipped by 3 bases and J by 4 bases; unmatched bases: 5. CDR3 loop: CASSLRQGGTEAFF. Here the CDR3 DNA reads TGTGCCAGCAGTTTGAGGCAGGGGGGCACTGAAGCTTTCTTT.

This clonotype was counted only a few times. V usage is TRBV5-1 and J usage is TRBJ2-3; TRBD2 matches at 9 bases. Germline CDR1 reads SGHRS; CDR2 reads YFSETQ. V gave up 1 base and J gave up 1 base; unmatched junction bases: 1. This CDR3 has 15 residues. DNA of the CDR3: TGCGCCAGCAGCTTGAAGCGGGGGGGCACAGATACGCAGTATTTT. The encoded protein is CASSLKRGGTDTQYF.

This clonotype was seen more than once but under ten times. The chain carries TRBV7-9 and TRBJ2-2, with D unclear. Between the trimmed V and J ends, which lost 7 bases and 0 bases, there was a span of 12 bases. This CDR3 has 15 residues. Germline V CDR1 and CDR2: SEHNR, FQNEAQ (reference sequence). The CDR3 sequence is CASNPSAANTGELFF. The DNA for the CDR3 is TGTGCCAGCAACCCATCGGCAGCGAACACCGGGGAGCTGTTTTTT.

The DNA for the CDR3 is TGCGCCAGCAGCGCCGTCCCTGGGACAGAGAACACTGAAGCTTTCTTT. This codes for CASSAVPGTENTEAFF. The chain carries TRBV5-1 and TRBJ1-1; 7 nucleotides align to TRBD1. Germline-derived CDR1 and CDR2 are SGHRS and YFSETQ. V shed 4 bases and J 1 base; nucleotides not matched to a gene: 10. The CDR3 totals 16 residues.

This clonotype was seen more than once but under ten times. CDR3 sequence reads: CATSRDYTDTQYF. In nucleotides, the CDR3 is TGTGCCACCAGCAGGGATTACACAGATACGCAGTATTTT. The chain uses TRBV15 and TRBJ2-3; D uncertain. V lost 3 bases, J lost 2 bases, and 6 bases lay in between. This CDR3 contains 13 residues. Per germline, CDR1 LNHNV and CDR2 YYDKDF (reference sequence).

The chain carries TRBV18 and TRBJ1-2, with a tentative D call TRBD1 (6 bases). In germline, CDR1 is KGHSH, CDR2 LQKENI. The CDR3 totals 17 residues. Trimming cost V 3 bases and J 4 bases, with 21 bases left between them. CDR3 coding DNA: TGTGCCAGCTCACCGGGGAGTCAACAGGGTCTCTCCTATGGCTACACCTTC. Residues: CASSPGSQQGLSYGYTF.